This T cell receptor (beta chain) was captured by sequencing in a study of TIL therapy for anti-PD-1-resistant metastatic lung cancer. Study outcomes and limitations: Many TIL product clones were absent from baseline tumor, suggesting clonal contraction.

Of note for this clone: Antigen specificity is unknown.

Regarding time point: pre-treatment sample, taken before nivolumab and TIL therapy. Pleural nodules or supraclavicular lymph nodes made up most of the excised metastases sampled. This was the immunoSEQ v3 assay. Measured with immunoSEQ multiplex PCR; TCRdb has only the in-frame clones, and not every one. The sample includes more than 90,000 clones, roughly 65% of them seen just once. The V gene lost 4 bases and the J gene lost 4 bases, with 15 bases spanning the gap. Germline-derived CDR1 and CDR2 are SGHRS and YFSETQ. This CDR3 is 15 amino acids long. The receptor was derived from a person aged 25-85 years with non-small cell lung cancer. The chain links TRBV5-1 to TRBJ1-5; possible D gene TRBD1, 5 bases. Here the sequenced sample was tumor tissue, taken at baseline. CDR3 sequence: CASSTEAGRNQPQHF. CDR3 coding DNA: TGCGCCAGCAGCACGGAGGCAGGGCGGAATCAGCCCCAGCATTTT.